This T cell receptor beta chain was profiled in a study of T-cell reconstitution after alpha-beta-depleted transplantation in children. V was cut by 6 bases and J by 7 bases, with 10 bases left in between. CDR1 is DFQATT and CDR2 is SNEGSKA in the germline V gene (reference sequence). CDR3 length: 11 amino acids. Study findings and constraints: At around two months after transplant, the alpha-beta T cells were reportedly derived from several hundred expanded clones that came from non-depleted graft cells. A year post-transplant, T-cell counts and diversity derived mostly from newly produced T cells.

Preparation of the TCRbeta library was carried out with unique molecular identifiers. MiXCR was run by TCRdb on the PCR reads, yielding one entry per CDR3 protein. Of about 1,000,000 distinct CDR3 sequences in the sample, around 30% were seen once. This clonotype showed up just a few times. The antigen is not known. This TCR was sampled from a boy in the first two years of life who had a stem cell transplant for SCID, so the T cells may come from the graft donor. This specimen consisted of PBMCs, mostly from graft donor cells, obtained 360 days after TCRalphabeta/CD19-depleted stem cell transplant. The chain is built from TRBV20-1 and TRBJ2-1; D remains ambiguous. CDR3 sequence reads: CSAPLDNEQFF. DNA for the CDR3: TGCAGTGCGCCTCTAGATAATGAGCAGTTCTTC.